Below are 7 T cell receptor beta chains sequenced from a single sample in a study of cytomegalovirus exposure and HLA in healthy donors. In the PCR, 60 Vbeta and 13 Jbeta primers were used. This table comes from immunoSEQ multiplex PCR, and its TCRdb copy is limited to in-frame clones, with some not included. The sample includes about 89,000 clones, roughly 86% seen only once; the top ten take around a tenth. The sequenced sample was PBMCs. These receptors came from a man aged 25-45 years in good health and CMV-seropositive.

The chain carries TRBV6-4 and TRBJ2-3, with 10 bases lining up with TRBD2. This CDR3 is 16 amino acids long. The germline gives CDR1 MRHNA, CDR2 SNTAGT. V lost 2 bases, J lost 2 bases, and 4 bases stayed unmatched. The DNA of the CDR3 is TGTGCCAGCAGTGACGAAGCGGGAGGGCCCACAGATACGCAGTATTTT. Its protein is CASSDEAGGPTDTQYF.

The chain carries TRBV4-2 and TRBJ2-7, with TRBD2 matching 12 bases. Germline trimming cut 0 bases from V and 4 bases from J; bases unmatched to any gene: 4. Germline CDR1 LGHNA, CDR2 YNFKEQ. There are 16 residues in the CDR3. DNA of the CDR3: TGTGCCAGCAGCCAAGATGGGGGGACTAGCGGGTACGAGCAGTACTTC. It yields the protein CASSQDGGTSGYEQYF.

The chain joins TRBV5-6 to TRBJ2-7; TRBD2 aligns across 12 bases. This CDR3 is built from 15 residues. V lost 4 bases to trimming and J lost 4 bases; unmatched junction nucleotides: 6. Germline V gene sequence: CDR1 SGHDT, CDR2 YYEEEE. The CDR3 protein is CASSLRTSGKYEQYF. CDR3 DNA sequence: TGTGCCAGCAGCCTACGGACTAGCGGGAAGTACGAGCAGTACTTC. The whole variable domain, remainder taken from reference TRBV5-6 and TRBJ2-7, is DAGVTQSPTHLIKTRGQQVTLRCSPKSGHDTVSWYQQALGQGPQFIFQYYEEEERQRGNFPDRFSGHQFPNYSSELNVNALLLGDSALYLCASSLRTSGKYEQYFGPGTRLTVT.

The chain is built from TRBV29-1 and TRBJ1-2, with 8 positions matching TRBD1. Germline CDR1 reads SQVTM; CDR2 reads ANQGSEA. The CDR3 length is 12 residues. The V and J ends lost 7 bases and 6 bases, in that order; junction bases with no gene match: 7. CDR3 coding DNA: TGCAGCGCTAGGGGACAGGCCGATGGCTACACCTTC. Its translation: CSARGQADGYTF. Full variable domain (outside the CDR3, taken from reference TRBV29-1 and TRBJ1-2): SAVISQKPSRDICQRGTSLTIQCQVDSQVTMMFWYRQQPGQSLTLIATANQGSEATYESGFVIDKFPISRPNLTFSTLTVSNMSPEDSSIYLCSARGQADGYTFGSGTRLTVV.

This chain connects TRBV7-2 to TRBJ2-3; 7 bases fit TRBD2. Trimming at V came to 0 bases and at J to 1 base, leaving 7 bases not matched to a gene. This CDR3 is built from 17 residues. Germline CDR1 and CDR2: SGHTA and FQGNSA. CDR3 residues: CASSLAGGSMGTDTQYF. CDR3 bases: TGTGCCAGCAGCTTAGCAGGCGGGAGTATGGGCACAGATACGCAGTATTTT. The full variable domain, rest sourced from reference TRBV7-2 and TRBJ2-3, is GAGVSQSPSNKVTEKGKDVELRCDPISGHTALYWYRQSLGQGLEFLIYFQGNSAPDKSGLPSDRFSAERTGGSVSTLTIQRTQQEDSAVYLCASSLAGGSMGTDTQYFGPGTRLTVL.

The chain is built from TRBV28 and TRBJ1-2; 9 nucleotides match TRBD1. CDR1 is MDHEN and CDR2 is SYDVKM in the germline V gene. This CDR3 comprises 13 residues. Germline trimming cut 6 bases from V and 6 bases from J; bases unmatched to any gene: 5. CDR3 region: CASRRDREHGYTF. DNA for the CDR3: TGTGCCAGCAGAAGGGACAGGGAACATGGCTACACCTTC.

The rearrangement uses TRBV6-5 and TRBJ2-7; 12 bases align to TRBD2. Germline V gives CDR1 MNHEY, CDR2 SVGAGI. The CDR3 loop spans 15 amino acids. V lost 6 bases, J lost 2 bases, and 5 bases stayed unmatched. Written as DNA, the CDR3 is TGTGCCAGCAGAAGCTGGACTAGCGGGGCCTACGAGCAGTACTTC. This translates into CASRSWTSGAYEQYF.